This T cell receptor (beta chain) was observed in a study of blood T cells in healthy people across ages. V was trimmed by 4 bases and J by 2 bases, leaving 12 bases between them. Germline V lookup: CDR1 SGHRS, CDR2 YFSETQ. The CDR3 is made up of 14 amino acids. A sample-barcoded 5' primer and a J-beta primer mix were used in a second PCR of roughly 6 to 11 cycles. TCRdb recomputed calls from the 5' RACE reads with MiXCR, one row per CDR3 protein. This sample has about 780,000 distinct CDR3 sequences, with around 24% found just once. The same data also went into a second study, on T cells of mothers and their children.

Material: blood. The genes are TRBV5-1 and TRBJ2-5; no definite D call. This clonotype originated in a boy aged 10-17 years in good health. For the CDR3, the DNA is TGCGCCAGCAGCCTGGACGTTATTCAAGAGACCCAGTACTTC. Translation gives CASSLDVIQETQYF.